This record covers a single T cell receptor beta chain. This sample was taken from a study of blood T cell repertoires in COVID-19. Repertoires were generated with immunoSEQ multiplex PCR, while TCRdb's copy carries only in-frame clones and drops some. The sample shows around 200,000 clones, about nine tenths of them seen only once. The sequence derives from a man aged 18 to 29 with active or convalescent COVID-19. Sequencing input: peripheral blood.

CDR3 protein: CASSLSGQVYEQYF. Written as DNA, the CDR3 is TGCGCCAGCAGCTTGTCCGGACAGGTCTACGAGCAGTACTTC. V usage is TRBV5-1 and J usage is TRBJ2-7; 7 nucleotides agree with TRBD1. Germline V CDR1 and CDR2: SGHRS, YFSETQ. The trim removed 1 base at V and 3 bases at J, leaving 4 bases unmatched. This CDR3 spans 14 amino acids.